This T cell receptor beta chain was captured by sequencing in a study of blood T cells in healthy people across ages. This clonotype was counted only a few times. What it binds is unknown. Germline loops: CDR1 DFQATT, CDR2 SNEGSKA (reference sequence). CDR3 length: 16 residues. Trimming removed 0 bases at V and 13 bases at J, with 25 bases between. Study-level findings and limits: Nothing was known about donor CMV status, and this possibly confounded expanded clonotype changes.

Combining a sample-barcoded 5' primer with a J-beta primer mix, a second PCR ran for about 7 to 12 cycles. TCRdb fed the 5' RACE reads into MiXCR, producing one record per CDR3 protein. The table has over 1,500,000 distinct CDR3 sequences, about two fifths seen once. Sequencing was carried out using blood. The sequence derives from a human donor in good health. The chain is built from TRBV20-1 and TRBJ2-4; no clear D. CDR3 in DNA: TGCAGTGCTAGAGATCTGAGTGCTCCAAATTCTTACGAACAGTACTTC. This translates into CSARDLSAPNSYEQYF.